These T cell receptor beta chains were read from a single sample in a study of T cell changes during pregnancy in multiple sclerosis. The assay was immunoSEQ multiplex PCR, and TCRdb's table has in-frame clones only and misses some. Of 45,000 to 60,000 clones listed, about 90% are singletons. The specimen comprised peripheral blood, sampled after pregnancy. The receptors shown here come from a female donor in good health, enrolled as a control in a pregnancy study. Each CDR3 is given with its conserved first and last residue. Fields, in order: J gene, D gene, clone size, V gene, CDR3 DNA, CDR3 protein. The D gene is left open where the match is weak. The listing skips clone size in some rows; elsewhere it reads once, few, many or a size class.

>TRBJ2-3|TRBD2|-|TRBV5-4
TGTGCCAGCAGTACTAGCGGGAGCTTCGCAGATACGCAGTATTTT
CASSTSGSFADTQYF
>TRBJ1-3|-|-|TRBV18
TGTGCCAGCTCACCCGCGGTAGTCAGCGACACCATATATTTT
CASSPAVVSDTIYF
>TRBJ1-1|-|-|TRBV30
TGTGCCTGGAGTGTTTACGCGGGCCTTGAAGCTTTCTTT
CAWSVYAGLEAFF
>TRBJ2-7|TRBD1|-|TRBV18
TGTGCCAGCTCACCGCCGGGGACAGGGGCCTACGAGCAGTACTTC
CASSPPGTGAYEQYF
>TRBJ1-2|TRBD1|few|TRBV2
TGTGCCAGCATGGGACAGGTGGCTCCCTATGGCTACACCTTC
CASMGQVAPYGYTF
>TRBJ1-1|-|few|TRBV11-2
TGTGCCAGCAGCTTAGTCGATAGTGCAGCTTTCTTT
CASSLVDSAAFF
>TRBJ2-7|TRBD1|-|TRBV29-1
TGCAGAAGGGGGGGACAGGGGTCCCCCCTCTACGAGCAGTACTTC
CRRGGQGSPLYEQYF
>TRBJ1-6|-|-|TRBV28
TGTGCCAGCAGTTTATTCAGGAATTCACCCCTCCACTTT
CASSLFRNSPLHF
>TRBJ2-7|-|-|TRBV28
TGTGCCAGCAGTTTAAGCCCCGTTTCCTACGAGCAGTACTTC
CASSLSPVSYEQYF
>TRBJ1-5|-|-|TRBV6-1
TGTGCCAGCAGTGAGACAGGTAGCAATCAGCCCCAGCATTTT
CASSETGSNQPQHF
>TRBJ1-1|-|few|TRBV7-8
TGTGCCAGCAGCCGACTGAAGAACACTGAAGCTTTCTTT
CASSRLKNTEAFF
>TRBJ1-2|-|-|TRBV6-6
TGTGCCAGCAGTTACGGAGGGAACTATGGCTACACCTTC
CASSYGGNYGYTF
>TRBJ1-2|-|-|TRBV5-6
TGTGCCAGCAGCTCTGCCTCGTTAGGGGCCTATGGCTACACCTTC
CASSSASLGAYGYTF
>TRBJ2-1|-|-|TRBV7-9
TGTGCCAGCTCGCGGGGAGCCTACAATGAGCAGTTCTTC
CASSRGAYNEQFF
>TRBJ1-4|-|once|TRBV2
TGTGCCAGCAGTGGGGGACTAGGAGATGAAAAACTGTTTTTT
CASSGGLGDEKLFF
>TRBJ1-2|-|-|TRBV14
TGTGCCAGCAGCCAAGATCGGGCAGGGAGGATGTATGGCTACACCTTC
CASSQDRAGRMYGYTF
>TRBJ1-2|-|-|TRBV6-5
TGTGCCAGCAGTTACGGAGGGAATGGCTACACCTTC
CASSYGGNGYTF
>TRBJ1-1|-|-|TRBV6-5
TGTGCCAGCAGTATCAGGGAACCGAACACTGAAGCTTTCTTT
CASSIREPNTEAFF
>TRBJ2-7|TRBD2|-|TRBV15
TGTGCCACCAGCAGAGATGTTAGCGGGACGTCCTACGAGCAGTACTTC
CATSRDVSGTSYEQYF
>TRBJ2-3|TRBD1|-|TRBV5-1
TGCGCCAGCCAGCAGCTGGGACAGGTAGCAGATACGCAGTATTTT
CASQQLGQVADTQYF
>TRBJ2-5|-|-|TRBV13
TGTGCCAGCAGCCTCCAGAGGGGTTGGGGGCGGGAGACCCAGTACTTC
CASSLQRGWGRETQYF
>TRBJ1-5|-|-|TRBV19
TGTGCCAGTAGTATGGGGCCGGATCAGCCCCAGCATTTT
CASSMGPDQPQHF
>TRBJ2-5|TRBD2|-|TRBV15
TGTGCCACCAGCATACTAGCGGGGGGAGGCCAAGAGACCCAGTACTTC
CATSILAGGGQETQYF
>TRBJ1-2|-|-|TRBV6-5
TGTGCCAGCAGTGTAATGGTGGAGAACTATGGCTACACCTTC
CASSVMVENYGYTF
>TRBJ1-5|-|-|TRBV19
TGTGCCAGTAGTATAGAATTTGGAGGAGGGCGTCAGCCCCAGCATTTT
CASSIEFGGGRQPQHF
>TRBJ2-7|TRBD2|-|TRBV7-6
TGTGCCAGCAGCTCACTAGCGGGGGGCCTAACCTCCTACGAGCAGTACTTC
CASSSLAGGLTSYEQYF
>TRBJ1-5|-|-|TRBV19
TGTGCCAGTAGTATATTCGATCAGCCCCAGCATTTT
CASSIFDQPQHF
>TRBJ2-7|-|-|TRBV5-1
TGCGCCAGCAGCTTGAGGGGGGGCTACGAGCAGTACTTC
CASSLRGGYEQYF
>TRBJ2-3|TRBD1|-|TRBV5-1
TGCGCCAGCAGCTGGACAGGGGGTACGGATACGCAGTATTTT
CASSWTGGTDTQYF
>TRBJ1-1|-|-|TRBV14
TGTGCCAGCAGCCAAGTTGGACTCACCGGAGCTTTCTTT
CASSQVGLTGAFF
>TRBJ1-2|TRBD1|-|TRBV13
TGTGCCAGCAGCCTATCCAGACAGGGGGTCTATGGCTACACCTTC
CASSLSRQGVYGYTF
>TRBJ1-4|-|-|TRBV30
TGTGCCTGGAGGGGGGGTGCAACTAATGAAAAACTGTTTTTT
CAWRGGATNEKLFF
>TRBJ1-1|-|-|TRBV19
TGTGCCAGTAGTTTTACAGGGTATAACACTGAAGCTTTCTTT
CASSFTGYNTEAFF
>TRBJ1-4|-|-|TRBV2
TGTGCCAGCAGTACCGACAGGAACAATGAAAAACTGTTTTTT
CASSTDRNNEKLFF
>TRBJ2-7|TRBD2|once|TRBV5-6
TGTGCCAGCAGCCCGACGGGACTAGCGGGGATCTACGAGCAGTACTTC
CASSPTGLAGIYEQYF
>TRBJ2-6|TRBD2|-|TRBV28
TGTGCCAGCAGTTTATTAGGGGGACTAGCTGGGGCCAACGTCCTGACTTTC
CASSLLGGLAGANVLTF
>TRBJ2-3|-|-|TRBV5-4
TGTGCCAGCAGCGGATCTAGCGCAGATACGCAGTATTTT
CASSGSSADTQYF
>TRBJ1-1|-|-|TRBV2
TGTGCCAGCAGCCTGGGGAGAGGAGGCCGGAACACTGAAGCTTTCTTT
CASSLGRGGRNTEAFF
>TRBJ2-7|-|-|TRBV13
TGTGCCAGCAGCGTAGGGCTGAGGAAAGCCTACGAGCAGTACTTC
CASSVGLRKAYEQYF
>TRBJ1-4|-|-|TRBV5-5
TGTGCCAGCAGCTTGACGACAGGCGGTGAAAAACTGTTTTTT
CASSLTTGGEKLFF
>TRBJ1-3|-|-|TRBV15
TGTGCCACCAGCCCAAAACAGGGAGTGCGGGGAAACACCATATATTTT
CATSPKQGVRGNTIYF
>TRBJ2-1|-|-|TRBV7-2
TGTGCCAGCAGTTGGAGTAGCGTCGGGTCCTACAATGAGCAGTTCTTC
CASSWSSVGSYNEQFF
>TRBJ2-5|TRBD2|-|TRBV6-6
TGTGCCAGCGGATCCCTAACTAGCGGGATAGGAGAGACCCAGTACTTC
CASGSLTSGIGETQYF
>TRBJ2-1|-|-|TRBV5-1
TGCGCCAGCTTTCCGAGGGCGGGGATAACCTACAATGAGCAGTTCTTC
CASFPRAGITYNEQFF
>TRBJ1-1|-|-|TRBV19
TGTGCCAGTACCCCGACAGGATACGTTCTCATTGCGGCTTTCTTT
CASTPTGYVLIAAFF
>TRBJ2-1|-|-|TRBV19
TGTGCCAGTAGTAATTCCCGGGGGGGACAGGGTCGGAATGAGCAGTTCTTC
CASSNSRGGQGRNEQFF
>TRBJ1-1|-|-|TRBV4-1
TGCGCCAGCAGCTTTAGAGCCCCAAGACAGCTGGCGAACACTGAAGCTTTCTTT
CASSFRAPRQLANTEAFF
>TRBJ1-4|TRBD1|-|TRBV7-2
TGTGCCAGCAGCCCGAATACAGGGGGCTTTGAAAAACTGTTTTTT
CASSPNTGGFEKLFF
>TRBJ2-1|-|-|TRBV11-2
TGTGCCAGCAGCCTAGGACAAGGAGGGTTCTTC
CASSLGQGGFF
>TRBJ2-7|TRBD2|-|TRBV5-1
TGCGCCAGCAGCCCGTCGTCCAACCTAGCGGGAGGGCCTTACGAGCAGTACTTC
CASSPSSNLAGGPYEQYF
>TRBJ2-5|-|once|TRBV9
TGTGCCAGCAGCCTAGTAGGGGGAGTGTTGGAAGAGACCCAGTACTTC
CASSLVGGVLEETQYF
>TRBJ1-1|TRBD1|-|TRBV6-5
TGTGCCAGCAGTTCCCGGACAGGGAACACTGAAGCTTTCTTT
CASSSRTGNTEAFF
>TRBJ1-3|-|once|TRBV13
TGTGCCAGCAGCTTAATAGCCACCGGGTATCTCTCTGGAAACACCATATATTTT
CASSLIATGYLSGNTIYF
>TRBJ2-7|TRBD2|-|TRBV28
TGTGCCAGCAAGGGTGAAGAGCGGGGAGTATGGTACGAGCAGTACTTC
CASKGEERGVWYEQYF
>TRBJ1-1|-|once|TRBV21-1
TGTGCCAGCAGCAAAGAACAGGGGATGAACACTGAGACTGAAGCTTTCTTT
CASSKEQGMNTETEAFF
>TRBJ1-1|TRBD1|few|TRBV28
TGTGCCAGCAGTCCCGCCTTAACAGGGGGCTGGGGAAAAGCTTTCTTT
CASSPALTGGWGKAFF
>TRBJ1-5|-|-|TRBV30
TGTGCCTGGAGTGTAGGGGCATATGGCAATCAGCCCCAGCATTTT
CAWSVGAYGNQPQHF